This passage covers 26 T cell receptor beta chains from one sample sequenced in a study of cytomegalovirus exposure and HLA in healthy donors. PCR employed 60 Vbeta and 13 Jbeta primers. Assay used: immunoSEQ multiplex PCR; TCRdb lists only in-frame clones, some missing. The table has around 76,000 clones, just under 80% seen once. The material sequenced was PBMCs. The source is a woman between 40 and 55 years old in good health and CMV-seropositive.

This chain links TRBV7-6 with TRBJ1-5; 12 bases fit TRBD1. The germline CDR1 and CDR2 sequences are SGHVS and FNYEAQ. The CDR3 runs 14 residues. Germline trimming cut 5 bases from V and 7 bases from J; bases unmatched to any gene: 3. CDR3 residues: CASSPGTGGQPQHF. The CDR3 nucleotides read TGTGCCAGCAGCCCCGGGACAGGGGGCCAGCCCCAGCATTTT.

The chain links TRBV7-6 to TRBJ2-1; 11 bases fit TRBD1. This CDR3 comprises 16 residues. J was trimmed by 6 bases and V by 0 bases; bases with no gene match: 4. Germline CDR1 reads SGHVS; CDR2 reads FNYEAQ. CDR3 in DNA: TGTGCCAGCAGCTTAGCGGCCGGACAGGGGGCCAATGAGCAGTTCTTC. Protein: CASSLAAGQGANEQFF.

The CDR3 spells CASSGTRTFF. Here the CDR3 DNA reads TGTGCCAGCAGTGGGACTCGAACTTTCTTT. V and J are TRBV7-9 and TRBJ1-1; possibly TRBD1 for D (5 bases). V gave up 6 bases and J gave up 12 bases, with 11 bases separating them. This CDR3 is built from 10 residues. Per the germline V gene, CDR1 is SEHNR and CDR2 is FQNEAQ (reference sequence).

The V and J genes are TRBV2 and TRBJ1-1; D is possibly TRBD1 (6 bases). The CDR3 loop spans 15 amino acids. CDR1 and CDR2 (germline): SNHLY, FYNNEI. V lost 3 bases and J 6 bases, leaving 17 bases between the germline ends. In DNA form, the CDR3 reads TGTGCCAGCAGTGACCCCGGAGACAGGCACGCTGAAGCTTTCTTT. Its translation is CASSDPGDRHAEAFF. Full variable domain (outside the CDR3, taken from reference TRBV2 and TRBJ1-1): EPEVTQTPSHQVTQMGQEVILRCVPISNHLYFYWYRQILGQKVEFLVSFYNNEISEKSEIFDDQFSVERPDGSNFTLKIRSTKLEDSAMYFCASSDPGDRHAEAFFGQGTRLTVV.

This chain joins TRBV4-1 and TRBJ2-5; 11 bases agree with TRBD1. The DNA matches TRBJ2-7 better at its end, which makes the J call doubtful. This CDR3 has 17 amino acids. Per germline, CDR1 MGHRA and CDR2 YSYEKL. For the CDR3, the DNA is TGCGCCAGCAGCCGAGAGGGGGGACAGGGGGTAAACTACGAGCAGTACTTC. It codes for CASSREGGQGVNYEQYF.

The chain employs TRBV4-3 and TRBJ1-5; D gene unclear. Between the trimmed V and J ends, which lost 4 bases and 4 bases, there was a span of 11 bases. This CDR3 is 14 amino acids long. Germline lookup yields CDR1 LGHNA and CDR2 YSLEER. CDR3 in DNA: TGCGCCAGCAGCCCCGAGTGGACTAATCAGCCCCAGCATTTT. It encodes CASSPEWTNQPQHF.

This chain connects TRBV21-1 to TRBJ1-5; TRBD1 is the table's D call, not checked against the DNA. TRBV21-1 is a recognized pseudogene. The CDR3 extends over 16 amino acids. Here the CDR3 reads CASSKPGQDSNQPQHF. DNA for the CDR3: TGTGCCAGCAGCAAACCGGGACAGGATAGCAATCAGCCCCAGCATTTT.

On this clone itself: Other DNA sequences in the same sample also yield this CDR3. The rearrangement uses TRBV28 and TRBJ2-4; D unclear. CDR3 size: 16 residues. Between the trimmed V and J ends, which lost 4 bases and 0 bases, there was a span of 13 bases. The germline gives CDR1 MDHEN, CDR2 SYDVKM. CDR3 region: CASSSPQALAKNIQYF. CDR3 DNA sequence: TGTGCCAGCAGTTCCCCCCAAGCTTTAGCCAAAAACATTCAGTACTTC. Looking up the rest from reference TRBV28 and TRBJ2-4 gives the full variable domain: DVKVTQSSRYLVKRTGEKVFLECVQDMDHENMFWYRQDPGLGLRLIYFSYDVKMKEKGDIPEGYSVSREKKERFSLILESASTNQTSMYLCASSSPQALAKNIQYFGAGTRLSVL.

This clone was seen a single time. V gene TRBV19 combines with J gene TRBJ1-5; unclear D gene. Germline V CDR1 and CDR2: LNHDA, SQIVND (reference sequence). This CDR3 comprises 12 residues. V was clipped by 4 bases and J by 6 bases, with 7 bases between them. The CDR3 loop reads CASSTRFQPQHF. CDR3 coding DNA: TGTGCCAGTAGTACCCGGTTTCAGCCCCAGCATTTT.

The J gene is TRBJ1-2, the V gene TRBV5-5; 9 nucleotides align to TRBD1. The length of the CDR3 is 13 residues. Germline CDR1 reads SGHKS; CDR2 reads YYEKEE (reference sequence). The V and J ends lost 3 bases and 7 bases, in that order; junction bases with no gene match: 4. The CDR3 sequence is CASSWGTGTGYTF. The CDR3 DNA sequence: TGTGCCAGCAGCTGGGGGACAGGGACTGGCTACACCTTC.

J is TRBJ2-7 and V is TRBV6-1; tentatively, D is TRBD1 (6 bases). The CDR3 is 13 residues long. V lost 7 bases, J lost 2 bases, and 12 bases lay in between. Per germline, CDR1 MNHNS and CDR2 SASEGT. The CDR3 nucleotides read TGTGCCAGCACCCTGACAGGACCCTACGAGCAGTACTTC. Translating gives CASTLTGPYEQYF.

This clone was seen only once. The CDR3 here is CASSLGGWQGALYYGYTF. As DNA, the CDR3 is TGTGCCAGCAGCTTAGGGGGCTGGCAGGGGGCTTTGTACTATGGCTACACCTTC. V gene TRBV7-4 combines with J gene TRBJ1-2; TRBD1 matches 8 bases. The length of the CDR3 is 18 residues. Looked up from germline, CDR1 is SGHVT and CDR2 is SQSDAQ. Germline trimming cut 1 base from V and 3 bases from J; bases unmatched to any gene: 13.

This chain uses TRBV9 with TRBJ2-5; TRBD1 is a possible D gene (5 bases). Deletions cut 4 bases from V and 11 bases from J, with 15 bases between. This CDR3 has 12 residues. Germline V gene sequence: CDR1 SGDLS, CDR2 YYNGEE. The CDR3 is CASSSQGFEQYF. For the CDR3, the DNA is TGTGCCAGCAGCTCCCAGGGATTTGAGCAGTACTTC.

J is TRBJ1-2 and V is TRBV28; 12 nucleotides align to TRBD1. This CDR3 is built from 17 residues. The germline gives CDR1 MDHEN, CDR2 SYDVKM. V lost 3 bases, J lost 3 bases, and 8 bases stayed unmatched. The CDR3 coding sequence is TGTGCCAGCAGTTTCGCCGGGACAGGGGGCGCGGACTATGGCTACACCTTC. Its protein is CASSFAGTGGADYGYTF.

The V and J genes are TRBV4-2 and TRBJ2-7, with D maybe TRBD2 (5 bases). Germline CDR1 reads LGHNA; CDR2 reads YNFKEQ. CDR3 length: 13 amino acids. V was clipped by 4 bases and J by 9 bases, with 16 bases between them. Here the CDR3 reads CASSPSPARGQYF. For the CDR3, the DNA is TGTGCCAGCAGCCCAAGTCCAGCCCGGGGGCAGTACTTC.

Only one count was recorded for this clone. The chain uses TRBV5-8 and TRBJ1-5, with D unclear. V was trimmed by 0 bases and J by 7 bases, leaving 14 bases between them. Per the germline V gene, CDR1 is SGHTS and CDR2 is YDEGEE. The CDR3 length is 15 residues. The DNA of the CDR3 is TGTGCCAGCAGCTTGGAAGGCGGCTATAGGCAGCCCCAGCATTTT. Protein product: CASSLEGGYRQPQHF.

The count of this clone is one. At one of its ends the junction is not consistent with the germline gene, which may arise from a read error. CDR3 nucleotides: TGTGCCAGCAGCTTTGGAGGGGCTAACTATCGCTACACCTTC. As protein: CASSFGGANYRYTF. The chain is built from TRBV7-2 and TRBJ1-2; tentative D call: TRBD1 (5 bases). The CDR3 spans 14 residues. Germline loops: CDR1 SGHTA, CDR2 FQGNSA.

This clone occurred once. The chain is built from TRBV2 and TRBJ2-5, with D possibly being TRBD1 (6 bases). Per the germline V gene, CDR1 is SNHLY and CDR2 is FYNNEI. The CDR3 sequence is 15 residues long. Between the trimmed V and J ends, which lost 3 bases and 2 bases, there was a span of 13 bases. In DNA, the CDR3 is TGTGCCAGCAGTGAGTCGGGGACAATGCAAGAGACCCAGTACTTC. Translating it yields CASSESGTMQETQYF.

This chain uses TRBV29-1 with TRBJ2-2; D is possibly TRBD1 (7 bases). The V gene's germline CDR1 is SQVTM and CDR2 ANQGSEA. The CDR3 runs 14 residues. V was trimmed by 1 base and J by 8 bases, leaving 14 bases between them. The CDR3 sequence: CSVEGRGVNGELFF. The CDR3 DNA reads TGCAGCGTTGAAGGCAGGGGGGTAAATGGGGAGCTGTTTTTT.

The chain is built from TRBV13 and TRBJ2-7; 8 positions agree with TRBD1. The germline V gene encodes CDR1 PRHDT and CDR2 FYEKMQ (reference sequence). The CDR3 consists of 14 residues. V was pared by 5 bases and J by 1 base, with 4 bases of the junction left unmatched. DNA of the CDR3: TGTGCCAGCAGCCCCAGGACAGGGTCCTACGAGCAGTACTTC. This codes for CASSPRTGSYEQYF.

The CDR3 nucleotides are TGTGCCAGTAGTATGCGTCGGGGCGGACAGGTGGGCAATCAGCCCCAGCATTTT. Amino acids: CASSMRRGGQVGNQPQHF. The V call is TRBV19, the J call TRBJ1-5, with 7 nucleotides matching TRBD1. Germline-derived CDR1 and CDR2 are LNHDA and SQIVND (reference sequence). CDR3 length: 18 amino acids. Trimming at V came to 3 bases and at J to 2 bases, leaving 13 bases not matched to a gene.

The rearrangement joins TRBV19 to TRBJ2-7; D is possibly TRBD1 (6 bases). There are 15 residues in the CDR3. V was shortened by 5 bases and J by 1 base, with 15 bases between the two germline ends. Germline CDR1 and CDR2: LNHDA and SQIVND (reference sequence). CDR3 bases: TGTGCCAGTAGTCCCCAGACAGGAATTTCCTACGAGCAGTACTTC. It is translated as CASSPQTGISYEQYF.

The chain couples TRBV9 to TRBJ1-1, with D unresolved. Trimming took off 4 bases at V and 2 bases at J, with 12 bases between the two ends. The CDR3 runs 14 residues. Germline V gene lookup returns CDR1 SGDLS and CDR2 YYNGEE. CDR3 nucleotides: TGTGCCAGCAGCCCTAGCCCGGTAAACACTGAAGCTTTCTTT. Protein product: CASSPSPVNTEAFF.

The chain couples TRBV10-3 to TRBJ1-3; D is perhaps TRBD1 (5 bases). Trimming pared 9 bases from V and 0 bases from J, leaving 9 bases between. The CDR3 extends over 13 amino acids. Germline V gene lookup returns CDR1 ENHRY and CDR2 SYGVKD. DNA for the CDR3: TGTGCCATAGTAGGGGCCTCTGGAAACACCATATATTTT. Translation: CAIVGASGNTIYF.

The rearrangement joins TRBV9 to TRBJ1-6; 9 bases agree with TRBD1. With V trimmed by 2 bases and J by 8 bases, 5 bases remained unmatched. From germline, CDR1 is SGDLS and CDR2 YYNGEE. The CDR3 is 15 residues long. The CDR3 sequence: CASSVGGQGYSPLHF. The CDR3 nucleotides are TGTGCCAGCAGCGTGGGAGGACAGGGGTATTCACCCCTCCACTTT.

CDR3 DNA sequence: TGCGCCAGCAGTGAGACGGACAGGGGCTGCTACAATGAGCAGTTCTTC. Amino acids: CASSETDRGCYNEQFF. The chain joins TRBV10-1 to TRBJ2-1, with TRBD1 identical over 9 bases. CDR1 is WNHNN, CDR2 SYGVQD, per germline (reference sequence). The CDR3 length is 16 residues. V was pared by 2 bases and J by 3 bases, with 5 bases of the junction left unmatched.